The 10 T cell receptor beta chains given below trace back to one sample, sequenced in a study of cytomegalovirus exposure and HLA in healthy donors. The PCR made use of 60 Vbeta and 13 Jbeta primers. Profiling relied on immunoSEQ multiplex PCR, and the TCRdb table lists in-frame clones only, not all of them. Of 120,000 or so clones listed, less than 10% are singletons. Sequenced material: PBMCs. The receptor set was obtained from a woman aged 40 to 49 in good health and CMV-seropositive.

J is TRBJ2-3 and V is TRBV9, with 9 bases aligning to TRBD2. After removal of 2 bases from V and 6 bases from J, the junction contained 4 bases not matched to a gene. There are 14 residues in the CDR3. Looked up from germline, CDR1 is SGDLS and CDR2 is YYNGEE. The CDR3 sequence is CASSVTRGGDTQYF. The DNA for the CDR3 is TGTGCCAGCAGCGTGACGCGGGGGGGCGATACGCAGTATTTT.

V and J are TRBV30 and TRBJ1-2; 7 bases fit TRBD1. Per germline, CDR1 GTSNPN and CDR2 SVGIG (reference sequence). Losses at the gene ends were 2 bases for V and 4 bases for J; bases not matched to a gene: 13. This CDR3 has 16 amino acids. CDR3 DNA sequence: TGTGCCTGGAGTAGCCCCCGTTTCGACAGGGTCTATGGCTACACCTTC. Its translation: CAWSSPRFDRVYGYTF.

The gene calls are TRBV10-3 and TRBJ2-6; D is ambiguous. CDR1 is ENHRY and CDR2 is SYGVKD in the germline V gene. The CDR3 covers 15 residues. V shed 7 bases and J shed 0 bases, with 10 bases lying between them. Here the CDR3 DNA reads TGTGCCATCAACGAACAAGACTCTGGGGCCAACGTCCTGACTTTC. It yields the protein CAINEQDSGANVLTF.

This clone was seen only a few times. In DNA form, the CDR3 reads TGTGCCAGCAGTTTCCGGGACAGGGCCCACGAGCAGTACTTC. Its protein is CASSFRDRAHEQYF. The chain has TRBV28 and TRBJ2-5, with TRBD1 identical over 9 bases. The J call may be faulty, since TRBJ2-7 better matches the DNA end. The CDR3 has 14 residues. Germline V gene data show CDR1 as MDHEN and CDR2 as SYDVKM.

V usage is TRBV4-1 and J usage is TRBJ2-7; 9 positions match TRBD1. The CDR3 runs to 14 residues. CDR1 is MGHRA and CDR2 is YSYEKL in the germline V gene. V shed 7 bases, J shed 4 bases, and the junction held 8 bases outside the gene matches. CDR3 sequence (DNA): TGCGCCAGCAAGAGGGACAGGGAGAGTTACGAGCAGTACTTC. Amino acids: CASKRDRESYEQYF.

V and J are TRBV4-1 and TRBJ1-5; D is perhaps TRBD1 (5 bases). Germline CDR1 and CDR2: MGHRA and YSYEKL. The length of the CDR3 is 17 residues. V lost 0 bases, J lost 7 bases, and 19 bases lay in between. The CDR3 DNA sequence: TGCGCCAGCAGCCAAGATCTTGTACGGGGGTATCAGCAGCCCCAGCATTTT. This codes for CASSQDLVRGYQQPQHF.

This clone was counted a few times. This chain links TRBV18 with TRBJ2-7; TRBD1 is a possible D gene (5 bases). This CDR3 has 18 residues. Germline lookup yields CDR1 KGHSH and CDR2 LQKENI. Between the trimmed V and J ends, which lost 0 bases and 3 bases, there was a span of 21 bases. The CDR3 region is CASSPPSDSRKYYYEQYF. CDR3 nucleotide sequence: TGTGCCAGCTCACCACCTTCTGACAGCCGAAAATATTACTACGAGCAGTACTTC.

Points on this clone: At one of its ends the junction is not consistent with the germline gene, which may arise from a read error. This sample includes further DNA sequences coding for the same CDR3. The chain couples TRBV6-1 to TRBJ2-7, with 7 bases fitting TRBD1. The CDR3 is made up of 14 amino acids. Germline CDR1 reads MNHNS; CDR2 reads SASEGT. The DNA of the CDR3 is TGTGCCAGCAGTCCCCCGGGACAGTCCTACGAGCAGTACTTT. It yields the protein CASSPPGQSYEQYF.

This clone was counted between two and nine times. The J gene is TRBJ1-6, the V gene TRBV5-4; perhaps TRBD1 as D (5 bases). Germline CDR1 reads SGHNT; CDR2 reads YYREEE (reference sequence). The CDR3 sequence is 15 residues long. V lost 3 bases to trimming and J lost 5 bases, with 12 bases between them. The CDR3 nucleotides are TGTGCCAGCAGCTCCCCGGGGGGGGATAATTCACCCCTCCACTTT. Protein: CASSSPGGDNSPLHF.

The chain uses TRBV11-1 and TRBJ2-2; perhaps TRBD2 as D (6 bases). V shed 5 bases and J shed 6 bases, with 19 bases lying between them. Germline values: CDR1 SGHAT, CDR2 FQDESV (reference sequence). There are 16 residues in the CDR3. CDR3 nucleotide sequence: TGTGCCAGCAGCGAGGAAAGCGGGTGGGACGCCGGGGAGCTGTTTTTT. The encoded protein is CASSEESGWDAGELFF.